The source of this TCR beta chain is a study of T cell repertoires in cytomegalovirus infection. The overall study: CMV epitopes used comprised recently identified HLA-C-restricted ones and well-studied HLA-B-restricted ones. Carrying CMV and the relevant HLA type showed in public TCR beta signatures. Study findings and constraints: Accumulated public TCR beta family frequency recognized individuals carrying CMV together with the relevant HLA.

Germline loops: CDR1 SGHNT, CDR2 YYREEE (reference sequence). Losses at the gene ends were 5 bases for V and 7 bases for J; bases not matched to a gene: 20. CDR3 size: 18 residues. TCRdb processed the reads anew with MiXCR; each CDR3 protein has one entry. This sample carries fewer than 950,000 distinct CDR3 sequences, 32% of them seen once, and the ten largest clones take over 10%. A single count supports this clonotype. The target antigen is unknown. The V gene is TRBV5-4, the J gene TRBJ2-1, with 8 bases matching TRBD1. This TCR was recovered from a human donor in good health (CMV status not recorded). Some clones in this sample may be carry-over from other donors' samples. Sequencing was performed on cultured CD8+ T cells from PBMCs, taken from culture after CMV antigen stimulation. The CDR3 loop is CASRPGQGESKRVNEQFF. The DNA of the CDR3 is TGTGCCAGCAGGCCTGGACAGGGAGAAAGTAAACGGGTAAATGAGCAGTTCTTC.